This T cell receptor beta chain was sequenced in a study of blood T cells in healthy people across ages. A sample-barcoded 5' primer and a J-beta primer mix were used in a second PCR of roughly 7 to 11 cycles. MiXCR was run by TCRdb on the 5' RACE reads, yielding one entry per CDR3 protein. The sample contains approximately 1,000,000 distinct CDR3 sequences, 35% to 40% of which appear only once. V was shortened by 1 base and J by 13 bases, with 22 bases between the two germline ends. The CDR3 covers 14 residues. Germline CDR1 is DFQATT and CDR2 is SNEGSKA (reference sequence). Sequencing input: blood. The source is a man aged 18 to 30 in good health. This chain links TRBV20-1 with TRBJ1-2; TRBD1 is a possible D gene (5 bases). The CDR3 sequence: CSARGRDLTMATTF. DNA of the CDR3: TGCAGTGCTAGAGGCCGGGACCTGACTATGGCTACCACCTTC.